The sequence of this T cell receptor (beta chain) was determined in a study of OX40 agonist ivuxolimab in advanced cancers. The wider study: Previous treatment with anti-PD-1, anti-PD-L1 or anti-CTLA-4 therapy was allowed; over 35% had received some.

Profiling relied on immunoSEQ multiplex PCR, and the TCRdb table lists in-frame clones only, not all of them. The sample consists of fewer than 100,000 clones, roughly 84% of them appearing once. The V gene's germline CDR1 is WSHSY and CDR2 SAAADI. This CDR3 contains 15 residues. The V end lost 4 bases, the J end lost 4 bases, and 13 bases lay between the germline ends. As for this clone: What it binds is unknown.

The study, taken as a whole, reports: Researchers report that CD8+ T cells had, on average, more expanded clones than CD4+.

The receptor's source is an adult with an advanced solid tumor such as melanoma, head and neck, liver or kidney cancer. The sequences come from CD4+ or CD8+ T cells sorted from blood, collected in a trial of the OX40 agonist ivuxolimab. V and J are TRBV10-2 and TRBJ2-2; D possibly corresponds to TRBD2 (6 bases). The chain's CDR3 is CASSGPAGTTGELFF. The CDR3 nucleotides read TGCGCCAGCAGTGGGCCCGCGGGAACCACCGGGGAGCTGTTTTTT.